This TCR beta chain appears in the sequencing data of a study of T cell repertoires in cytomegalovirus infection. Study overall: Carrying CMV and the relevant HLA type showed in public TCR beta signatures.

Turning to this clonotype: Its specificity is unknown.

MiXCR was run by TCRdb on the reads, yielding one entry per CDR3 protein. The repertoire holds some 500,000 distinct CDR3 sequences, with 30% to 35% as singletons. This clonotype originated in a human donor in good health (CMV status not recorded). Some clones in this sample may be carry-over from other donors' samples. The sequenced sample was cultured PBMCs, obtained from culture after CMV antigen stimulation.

The chain's CDR3 is CSVDPSGTTDTQYF. Here the CDR3 DNA reads TGCAGCGTTGATCCTAGCGGGACCACAGATACGCAGTATTTT. The chain combines TRBV29-1 with TRBJ2-3, with TRBD2 identical over 9 bases. The ends lost 3 bases at V and 2 bases at J; junction bases unmatched: 3. CDR3 length: 14 residues. Germline values: CDR1 SQVTM, CDR2 ANQGSEA.